This T cell receptor beta chain derives from a study of neurological immune-mediated disorders. This clonotype was counted at least ten times. Its antigen is still unknown. The unsorted libraries originated from 2 million PBMCs kept at -80 C. V lost 6 bases to trimming and J lost 2 bases; unmatched junction nucleotides: 15. The CDR3 is 18 residues long. The V gene's germline CDR1 is MNHEY and CDR2 SMNVEV (reference sequence). The method for making cDNA was 5'RACE, and it used 10-nucleotide random UMIs. TCRdb reprocessed the 5' RACE reads via MiXCR and lists one record per CDR3 protein. The table lists 50,000 to 85,000 distinct CDR3 sequences, 5.2% of them singletons. Points from the study as a whole: One related-CDR3 cluster, which may be a signature, held the repertoires of 18 of 34 multiple sclerosis patients after phylogenetic grouping. HTLV-1-associated myelopathy had the most TCR clonal expansion, whereas multiple sclerosis had the least (lower than in healthy controls).

The receptor comes from a woman between 25 and 40 years old with multiple sclerosis. Sequenced material: PBMCs. The V and J genes are TRBV27 and TRBJ2-1, with 8 bases that match TRBD2. The CDR3 loop reads CASRATSPGLGAYNEQFF. As DNA, the CDR3 is TGTGCCAGCAGGGCGACCTCCCCGGGACTAGGGGCCTACAATGAGCAGTTCTTC.